Each of the 2 T cell receptor beta chains below was sequenced from the same sample in a study of cytotoxic CD8 clonotypes in ibrutinib-treated CLL. Assay: immunoSEQ multiplex PCR; the TCRdb copy retains only in-frame clones and omits some. The sample includes about 140,000 clones, under 95% of them seen just once. The sequences come from PBMCs, collected after 12 months of ibrutinib treatment. These receptors all stem from a human donor with chronic lymphocytic leukemia.

The V and J genes are TRBV27 and TRBJ2-5, with D hard to call. The CDR3 loop spans 13 amino acids. The germline V gene encodes CDR1 MNHEY and CDR2 SMNVEV (reference sequence). The V gene lost 0 bases and the J gene lost 2 bases, with 4 bases spanning the gap. The CDR3 nucleotides read TGTGCCAGCAGTTTATCGGGGCAAGAGACCCAGTACTTC. Encoded protein: CASSLSGQETQYF.

The CDR3 nucleotides are TGTGCCACCAGCAGAGCTACAGGAGCCACCGGGGAGCTGTTTTTT. Translating it yields CATSRATGATGELFF. The J gene is TRBJ2-2, the V gene TRBV15, with a weak D call TRBD1 (5 bases). CDR1 is LNHNV and CDR2 is YYDKDF in the germline V gene (reference sequence). The CDR3 is 15 amino acids. Deletions cut 1 base from V and 4 bases from J, with 10 bases between.